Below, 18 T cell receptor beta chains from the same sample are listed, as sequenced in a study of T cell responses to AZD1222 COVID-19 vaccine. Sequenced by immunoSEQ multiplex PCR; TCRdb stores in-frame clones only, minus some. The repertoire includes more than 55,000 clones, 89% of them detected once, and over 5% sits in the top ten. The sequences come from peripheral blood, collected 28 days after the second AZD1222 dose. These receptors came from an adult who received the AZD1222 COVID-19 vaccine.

CDR3 in DNA: TGCGCCAGCAGCTCCGGACAGCCCACAGATACGCAGTATTTT. This encodes CASSSGQPTDTQYF. The V call is TRBV5-1, the J call TRBJ2-3; a weak D match, TRBD1 (6 bases). Germline lookup yields CDR1 SGHRS and CDR2 YFSETQ. CDR3 size: 14 residues. The V end lost 3 bases, the J end lost 2 bases, and 10 bases lay between the germline ends.

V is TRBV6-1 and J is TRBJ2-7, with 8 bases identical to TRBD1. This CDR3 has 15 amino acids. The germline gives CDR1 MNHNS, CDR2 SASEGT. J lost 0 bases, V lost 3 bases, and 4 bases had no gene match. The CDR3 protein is CASSDRGQPSYEQYF. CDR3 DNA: TGTGCCAGCAGTGACAGGGGGCAACCCTCCTACGAGCAGTACTTC.

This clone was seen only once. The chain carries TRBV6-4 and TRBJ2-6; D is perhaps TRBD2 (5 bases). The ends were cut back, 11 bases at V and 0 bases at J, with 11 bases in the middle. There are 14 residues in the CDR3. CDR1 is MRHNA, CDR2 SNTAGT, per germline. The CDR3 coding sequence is TGTGCCTCCAAAGCGGTCTCTGGGGCCAACGTCCTGACTTTC. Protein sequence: CASKAVSGANVLTF.

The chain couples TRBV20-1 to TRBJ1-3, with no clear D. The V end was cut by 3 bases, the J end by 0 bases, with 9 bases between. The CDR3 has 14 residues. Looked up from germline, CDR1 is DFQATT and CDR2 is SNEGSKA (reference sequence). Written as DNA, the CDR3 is TGCAGTGCTAGTAAGGATAGCTCTGGAAACACCATATATTTT. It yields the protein CSASKDSSGNTIYF.

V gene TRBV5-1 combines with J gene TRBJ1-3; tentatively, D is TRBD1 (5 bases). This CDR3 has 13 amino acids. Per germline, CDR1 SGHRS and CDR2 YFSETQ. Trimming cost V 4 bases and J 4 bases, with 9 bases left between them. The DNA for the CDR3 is TGCGCCAGCAGCCTGGGGCAGGGAAACACCATATATTTT. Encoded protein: CASSLGQGNTIYF.

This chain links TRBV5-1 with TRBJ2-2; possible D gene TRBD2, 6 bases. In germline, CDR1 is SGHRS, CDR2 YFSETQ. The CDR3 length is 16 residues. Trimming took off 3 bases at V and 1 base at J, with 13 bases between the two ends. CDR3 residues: CASSYSGTRNTGELFF. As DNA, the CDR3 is TGCGCCAGCAGCTATTCCGGGACTCGGAACACCGGGGAGCTGTTTTTT.

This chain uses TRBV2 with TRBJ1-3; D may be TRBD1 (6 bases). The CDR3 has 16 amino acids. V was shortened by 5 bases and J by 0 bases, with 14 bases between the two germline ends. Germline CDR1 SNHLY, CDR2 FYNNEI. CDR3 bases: TGTGCCAGCAGTACCGGACAGCCGAGCTCTGGAAACACCATATATTTT. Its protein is CASSTGQPSSGNTIYF.

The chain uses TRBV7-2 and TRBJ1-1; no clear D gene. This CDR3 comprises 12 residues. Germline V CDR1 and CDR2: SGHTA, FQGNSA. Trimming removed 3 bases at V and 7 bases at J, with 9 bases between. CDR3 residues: CASSFHVIEAFF. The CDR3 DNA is TGTGCCAGCAGCTTTCACGTCATTGAAGCTTTCTTT.

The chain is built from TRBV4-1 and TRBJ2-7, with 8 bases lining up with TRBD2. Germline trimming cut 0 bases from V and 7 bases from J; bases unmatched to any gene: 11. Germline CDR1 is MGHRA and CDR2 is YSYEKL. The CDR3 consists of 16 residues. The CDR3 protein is CASSQDIGLALCEQYF. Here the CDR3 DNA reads TGCGCCAGCAGCCAAGATATAGGACTAGCACTGTGTGAGCAGTACTTC.

The CDR3 here is CASGFGQGQETQYF. CDR3 in DNA: TGTGCTAGTGGTTTTGGGCAGGGGCAAGAGACCCAGTACTTC. The chain combines TRBV12-5 with TRBJ2-5, with a tentative D call TRBD1 (6 bases). The CDR3 totals 14 residues. From germline, CDR1 is LGHNT and CDR2 FRNRAP. Trimming shortened V by 3 bases and J by 2 bases, and 10 bases separated the two germline ends.

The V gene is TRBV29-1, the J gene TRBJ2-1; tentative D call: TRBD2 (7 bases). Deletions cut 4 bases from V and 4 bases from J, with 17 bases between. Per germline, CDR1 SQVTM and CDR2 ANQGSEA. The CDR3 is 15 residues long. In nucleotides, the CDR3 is TGCAGCGTTGCCTCAGGGAGGGGGGAGTACAATGAGCAGTTCTTC. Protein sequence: CSVASGRGEYNEQFF.

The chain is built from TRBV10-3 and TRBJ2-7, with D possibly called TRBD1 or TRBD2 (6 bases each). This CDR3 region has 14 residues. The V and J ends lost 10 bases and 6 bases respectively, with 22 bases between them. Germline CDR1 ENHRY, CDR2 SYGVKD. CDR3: CATLRQEGTSEQYF. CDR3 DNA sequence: TGTGCCACTCTTCGACAGGAGGGAACGAGCGAGCAGTACTTC.

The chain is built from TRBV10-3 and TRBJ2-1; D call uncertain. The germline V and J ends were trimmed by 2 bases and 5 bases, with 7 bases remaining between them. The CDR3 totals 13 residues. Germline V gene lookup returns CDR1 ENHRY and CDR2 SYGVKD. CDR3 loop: CAISEGWDNEQFF. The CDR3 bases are TGTGCCATCAGTGAGGGTTGGGACAATGAGCAGTTCTTC.

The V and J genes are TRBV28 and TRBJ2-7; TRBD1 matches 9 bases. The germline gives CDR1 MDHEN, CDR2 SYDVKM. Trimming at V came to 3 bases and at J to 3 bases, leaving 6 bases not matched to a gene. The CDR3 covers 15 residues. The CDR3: CASSFGGQGDYEQYF. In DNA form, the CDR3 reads TGTGCCAGCAGTTTTGGGGGACAGGGAGACTACGAGCAGTACTTC. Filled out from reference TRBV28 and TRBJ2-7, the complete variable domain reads DVKVTQSSRYLVKRTGEKVFLECVQDMDHENMFWYRQDPGLGLRLIYFSYDVKMKEKGDIPEGYSVSREKKERFSLILESASTNQTSMYLCASSFGGQGDYEQYFGPGTRLTVT.

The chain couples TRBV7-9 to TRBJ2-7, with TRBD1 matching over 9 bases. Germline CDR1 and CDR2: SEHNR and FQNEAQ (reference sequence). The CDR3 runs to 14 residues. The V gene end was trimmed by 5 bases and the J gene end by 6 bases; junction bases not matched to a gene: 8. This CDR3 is CASSETGGIAEQYF. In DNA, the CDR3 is TGTGCCAGCAGCGAGACAGGGGGAATAGCCGAGCAGTACTTC.

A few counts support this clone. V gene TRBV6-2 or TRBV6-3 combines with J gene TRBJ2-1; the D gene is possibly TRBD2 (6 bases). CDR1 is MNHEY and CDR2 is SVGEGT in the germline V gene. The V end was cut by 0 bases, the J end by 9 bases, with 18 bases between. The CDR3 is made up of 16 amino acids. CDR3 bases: TGTGCCAGCAGTTACTCGAGGGGAGGAGGCGTCTCTGAGCAGTTCTTC. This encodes CASSYSRGGGVSEQFF.

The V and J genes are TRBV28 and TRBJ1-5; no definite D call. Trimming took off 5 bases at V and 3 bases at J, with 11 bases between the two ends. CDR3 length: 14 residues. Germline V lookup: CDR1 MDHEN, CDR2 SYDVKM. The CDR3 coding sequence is TGTGCCAGCAGTCCTCCGAGGGACAATCAGCCCCAGCATTTT. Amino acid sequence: CASSPPRDNQPQHF. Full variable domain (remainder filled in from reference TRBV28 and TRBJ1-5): DVKVTQSSRYLVKRTGEKVFLECVQDMDHENMFWYRQDPGLGLRLIYFSYDVKMKEKGDIPEGYSVSREKKERFSLILESASTNQTSMYLCASSPPRDNQPQHFGDGTRLSIL.

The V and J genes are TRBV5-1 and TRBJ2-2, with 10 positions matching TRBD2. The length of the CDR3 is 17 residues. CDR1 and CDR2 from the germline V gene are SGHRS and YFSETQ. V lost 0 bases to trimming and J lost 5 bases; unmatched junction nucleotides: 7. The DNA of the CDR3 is TGCGCCAGCAGCTTGGCTATAGCGGGGGGCCAAACCGGGGAGCTGTTTTTT. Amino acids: CASSLAIAGGQTGELFF. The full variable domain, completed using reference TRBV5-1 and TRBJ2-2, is KAGVTQTPRYLIKTRGQQVTLSCSPISGHRSVSWYQQTPGQGLQFLFEYFSETQRNKGNFPGRFSGRQFSNSRSEMNVSTLELGDSALYLCASSLAIAGGQTGELFFGEGSRLTVL.